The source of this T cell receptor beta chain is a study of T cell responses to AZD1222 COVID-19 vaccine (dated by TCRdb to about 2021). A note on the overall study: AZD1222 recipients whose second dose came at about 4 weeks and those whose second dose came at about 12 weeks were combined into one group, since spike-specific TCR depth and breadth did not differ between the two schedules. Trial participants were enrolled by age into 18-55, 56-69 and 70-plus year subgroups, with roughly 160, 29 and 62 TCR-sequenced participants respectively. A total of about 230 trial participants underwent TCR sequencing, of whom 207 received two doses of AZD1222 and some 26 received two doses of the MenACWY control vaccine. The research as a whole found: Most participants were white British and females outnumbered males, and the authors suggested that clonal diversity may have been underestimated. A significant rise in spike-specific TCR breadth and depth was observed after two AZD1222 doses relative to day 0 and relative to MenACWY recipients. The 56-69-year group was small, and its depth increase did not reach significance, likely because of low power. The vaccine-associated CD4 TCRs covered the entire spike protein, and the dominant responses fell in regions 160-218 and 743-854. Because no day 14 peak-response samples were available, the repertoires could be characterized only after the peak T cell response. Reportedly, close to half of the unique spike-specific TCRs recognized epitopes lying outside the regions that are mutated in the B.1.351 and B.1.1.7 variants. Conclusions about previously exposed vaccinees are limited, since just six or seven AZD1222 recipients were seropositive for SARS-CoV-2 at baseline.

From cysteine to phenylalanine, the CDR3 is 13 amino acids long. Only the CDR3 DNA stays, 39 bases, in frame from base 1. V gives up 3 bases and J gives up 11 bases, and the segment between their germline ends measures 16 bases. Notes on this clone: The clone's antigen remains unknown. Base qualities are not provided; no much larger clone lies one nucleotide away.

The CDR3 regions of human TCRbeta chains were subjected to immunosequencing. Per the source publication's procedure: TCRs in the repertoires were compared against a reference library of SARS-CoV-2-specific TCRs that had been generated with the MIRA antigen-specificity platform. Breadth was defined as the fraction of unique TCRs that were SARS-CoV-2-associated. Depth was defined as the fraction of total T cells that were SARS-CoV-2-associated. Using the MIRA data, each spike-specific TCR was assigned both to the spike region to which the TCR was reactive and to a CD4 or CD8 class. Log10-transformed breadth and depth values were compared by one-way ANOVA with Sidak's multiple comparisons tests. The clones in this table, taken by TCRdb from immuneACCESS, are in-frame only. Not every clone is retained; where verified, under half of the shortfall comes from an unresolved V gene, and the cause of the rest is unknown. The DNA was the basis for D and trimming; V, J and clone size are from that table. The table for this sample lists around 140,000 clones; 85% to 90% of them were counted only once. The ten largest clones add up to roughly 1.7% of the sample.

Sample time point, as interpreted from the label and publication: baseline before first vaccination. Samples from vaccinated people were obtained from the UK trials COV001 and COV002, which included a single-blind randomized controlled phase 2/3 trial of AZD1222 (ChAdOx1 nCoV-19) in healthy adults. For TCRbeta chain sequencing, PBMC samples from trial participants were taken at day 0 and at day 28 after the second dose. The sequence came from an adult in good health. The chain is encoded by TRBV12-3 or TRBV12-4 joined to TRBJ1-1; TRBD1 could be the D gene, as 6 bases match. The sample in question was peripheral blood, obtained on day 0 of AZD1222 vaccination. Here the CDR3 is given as CASSLRDTFGAFF. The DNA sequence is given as TGTGCCAGCAGTTTGCGGGACACCTTCGGGGCTTTCTTT.